Included here is one T cell receptor beta chain sequence, with context. These data originate in a study of blood T cell repertoires in COVID-19. As for the study in general: The study drew acute and convalescent COVID-19 samples from the United States, Italy and Spain. PBMCs, B-cell-depleted T cells, or T cells were the source of the cDNA or gDNA that made up the material.

The CDR3 is made up of 16 amino acids. The V gene's germline CDR1 is MNHEY and CDR2 SVGEGT. V lost 6 bases, J lost 3 bases, and 19 bases lay in between. As handled by the study authors: Amplifying reference gene primers gave estimates of nucleated cell counts. The protocol was immunoSEQ multiplex PCR, while the TCRdb copy is restricted to in-frame clones and leaves out a portion. The V and J calls and clone size were taken over from that table, and D and trimming were inferred from the DNA. Here the sample spans about 80,000 clones, about 87% being singletons. The chain links TRBV6-2 or TRBV6-3 to TRBJ2-3; D perhaps matches TRBD2 (6 bases). Sequences were obtained from peripheral blood. This clonotype was obtained from a woman older than 75 with acute or convalescent COVID-19. The DNA for the CDR3 is TGTGCCAGCAGCCCTACCGGGACTCAGACAACAGATACGCAGTATTTT. Amino acids: CASSPTGTQTTDTQYF.